This T cell receptor (beta chain) originates from a study of T cells in Graves' hyperthyroidism and ophthalmopathy. Points from the study as a whole: Among thyroid clonotypes expanded above 0.001, most also appeared in blood. Ophthalmopathy stood apart from stable hyperthyroidism in a 13 V-J model.

This CDR3 region has 14 residues. Germline CDR1 is SNHLY and CDR2 is FYNNEI. Template material for amplifying TCR beta CDR3 regions consisted of RNA transcripts. In the first-round RT-PCR of the TCR CDR3, the HTBI primer set was used. TCRdb re-analysed the multiplex PCR reads in MiXCR, keeping a single row per CDR3 protein. Of approximately 510,000 distinct CDR3 sequences listed, around 50% are singletons. Patients showing uncontrolled infection, other autoimmune disease, pregnancy or lactation were ineligible. Thyroid ultrasound, orbital computed tomography, clinical symptoms, and serum thyroxine and TRAb underpinned diagnoses. This clonotype showed up just a few times. The target antigen is unknown. At one boundary the junction diverges from the germline segment, which might be a read error.

This chain joins TRBV2 and TRBJ2-2, with TRBD2 matching over 9 bases. Sequencing was carried out using peripheral blood or thyroid tissue (not recorded which). This sequence originates from an adult woman with Graves' disease, either hyperthyroidism or ophthalmopathy (not recorded which). CDR3 sequence: CASSGLAERDEQFF. The CDR3 region has the DNA TGTGCCAGCAGTGGACTAGCGGAGAGGGATGAGCAGTTTTTT.